This T cell receptor (beta chain) was captured by sequencing in a study of CD8+ T cells in alopecia areata listed by TCRdb under 2018. About the investigation overall: The treated patients took part in an open-label pilot trial in which moderate-to-severe alopecia areata was treated with oral tofacitinib at 5 to 10 mg twice daily. Tofacitinib was administered for 6 to 18 months, and 6 months of follow-up off drug were then conducted to assess delayed response and recurrence. Clonality in the scalp was compared among normal scalp (n=4), patchy alopecia areata scalp (n=8), and alopecia totalis/universalis scalp (n=8). immunoSEQ multiplex PCR using 35 Vbeta forward primers and 13 Jbeta reverse primers was used to amplify TCRbeta CDR3 regions. RNA was extracted with the PAXgene miRNA kit for fixed scalp, the miRNeasy kit for PBMCs, and the RNeasy kit for mouse skin. Human TCRbeta sequencing covered scalp tissue and sorted CD4+ and CD8+ peripheral blood T cells from patchy and totalis/universalis alopecia areata patients and healthy controls. The SALT score, which quantifies the percentage of affected scalp surface area, was used to measure disease severity in treated patients. Biopsies were taken from tofacitinib-treated patients at baseline and again at 4 and 24 weeks into treatment, and several of those patients also had a later scalp biopsy. To study T cell clonal expansion in alopecia areata, the researchers applied high-throughput TCRbeta sequencing to both the C3H/HeJ mouse model and human patients.

The CDR3 runs 15 residues from the cysteine to the phenylalanine. CDR3 DNA is the only sequence kept; it has 45 bases, read in frame from the first base. Based on the germline V gene, the CDR1 and CDR2 sequences are SGHDN and FVKESK. At the junction V is shortened by 3 bases and J by 10 bases, with 19 bases in between. What the research found in general, with its limitations: Higher clonality and more expanded CD8+ clones were observed in lesional scalp than in normal scalp, particularly in alopecia totalis/universalis, a finding suggestive of antigenic drive. Resident alphabeta T cells in normal human skin are also sequenced, complicating scalp TCR repertoire analysis, unlike mouse skin dominated by gammadelta T cells. During tofacitinib treatment, many expanded lesional clones stuck around in both scalp and blood, and this persistence may partly explain why relapse happens after treatment is stopped. Because the treated cohort was small and included a single nonresponder, larger studies are needed to assess links between baseline CD8+ expansion and response. With tofacitinib, both scalp clonality and the number of expanded CD8+ clones among the top 100 scalp clones went down significantly. Compared with mice, TCR sequences shared between patients were less clear, possibly partly because of HLA diversity across the patient population.

This specimen's treatment or condition label, per the study, means: oral pan-JAK inhibitor, 5-10 mg twice daily. Lesional scalp punch biopsies and peripheral blood were collected from alopecia areata patients. PBMCs were isolated by density centrifugation and stained for CD3, CD4 and CD8, and CD4+ and CD8+ T cells were sorted on a FACSAria. Preparation of the library involved the immunoSEQ multiplex PCR assay. RNA was extracted from all samples and reverse transcribed into cDNA as template for TCR sequencing. First-strand cDNA was synthesized with SuperScript III using a 2:1 mix of oligo-dT and random hexamers. Amplification bias was assessed with a synthetic immune receptor repertoire, and residual bias was removed computationally. The original methods were these. After raw reads were preprocessed to remove errors, the CDR3 was defined following IMGT conventions as running from the conserved cysteine to phenylalanine. To get clonality, Shannon entropy was normalized by log2 of the number of productive unique TCRs and the result was subtracted from 1. Whether each scalp clone was CD4 or CD8 was inferred by checking scalp TCRbeta sequences against the CD4 and CD8 repertoires from sorted blood. Entries here come from immuneACCESS through TCRdb and include only in-frame sequences with V and J called. Some clones fail to appear in such tables; in the studies checked, an unresolved V gene covers under half of the shortfall, and the cause of the remainder is unknown. Clonal size and the V and J genes are those of that table, whereas D and trimming came from the DNA. Counted in this sample were 200,000 or so clones; less than 45% of them appeared once. The ten largest clones capture 2% to 3% of the sample.

With regard to this clone: Its antigen is not yet known. No per-base quality is available; no much larger clone lies one base away.

The chain uses TRBV14 and TRBJ2-1; D gene: possibly TRBD2, on 6 matching bases. The starting material was CD4+ T cells sorted from blood, obtained around week 37, from a patient treated with tofacitinib. This clonotype was sampled from a human donor with alopecia areata. In nucleotides, the sequence is TGTGCCAGCAGCCAGGGGGGACCCAGATCGGAGGAGCAGTTCTTC. Its protein reads: CASSQGGPRSEEQFF.